Below, 21 T cell receptor beta chains from the same sample are listed, as sequenced in a study of OX40 agonist ivuxolimab in advanced cancers. TCRdb's table, derived via immunoSEQ multiplex PCR, lists solely in-frame clones and lacks some. Of approximately 120,000 clones listed, just under 95% are singletons. The sequenced sample was CD4+ or CD8+ T cells sorted from blood, obtained in a trial of the OX40 agonist ivuxolimab. These receptors all stem from an adult with an advanced solid tumor such as melanoma, head and neck, liver or kidney cancer.

This clone has just one count. The chain links TRBV18 to TRBJ2-1; 10 bases line up with TRBD2. The trim removed 0 bases at V and 9 bases at J, leaving 5 bases unmatched. Per the germline V gene, CDR1 is KGHSH and CDR2 is LQKENI. The CDR3 runs 15 residues. In DNA, the CDR3 is TGTGCCAGCTCACCACCAGCGGGAGGGCCGGGTGAGCAGTTCTTC. This encodes CASSPPAGGPGEQFF.

This chain uses TRBV7-2 with TRBJ2-1; 8 nucleotides align to TRBD2. The CDR3 has 17 amino acids. J was trimmed by 7 bases and V by 5 bases; bases with no gene match: 16. Germline-derived CDR1 and CDR2 are SGHTA and FQGNSA. The CDR3 coding sequence is TGTGCCAGCAGCCCAGCCTGGCCGGGAGGGCTAAATAATGAGCAGTTCTTC. Amino acids: CASSPAWPGGLNNEQFF.

The chain recombines TRBV9 with TRBJ2-7, with 11 positions matching TRBD2. The germline V gene encodes CDR1 SGDLS and CDR2 YYNGEE. J was trimmed by 0 bases and V by 2 bases; bases with no gene match: 4. This CDR3 spans 16 amino acids. The CDR3: CASSVTSGMGSYEQYF. In nucleotides, the CDR3 is TGTGCCAGCAGCGTGACTAGCGGGATGGGCTCCTACGAGCAGTACTTC.

Worth noting for this clone: This is likely a read error, given that the CDR3 carries no conserved phenylalanine or tryptophan at its end. The DNA is omitted, as the CDR3 cannot be located on it reliably, and the CDR3 follows TCRdb's listing. The CDR3 reads CASSGGQGLAADHL. The chain uses TRBV6-6 and TRBJ2-7; TRBD2 is the table's D call, not checked against the DNA. The CDR3 length equals 14 residues, ends included. Germline V CDR1 and CDR2: MNHNY, SVGAGI (reference sequence).

This clone has just one count. The gene calls are TRBV14 and TRBJ2-1, with D unresolved. From germline, CDR1 is SGHDN and CDR2 FVKESK. This CDR3 is 11 amino acids long. V was shortened by 2 bases and J by 4 bases, with 0 bases between the two germline ends. CDR3 coding DNA: TGTGCCAGCAGCCAATACAATGAGCAGTTCTTC. This sequence encodes CASSQYNEQFF.

The chain combines TRBV25-1 with TRBJ1-4, with D perhaps matching TRBD1 (6 bases). Germline V gene data show CDR1 as MGHDK and CDR2 as SYGVNS. The CDR3 length is 15 residues. V was pared by 4 bases and J by 6 bases, with 15 bases between. This CDR3 is CASSAMTGRDEKLFF. CDR3 coding DNA: TGTGCCAGCAGTGCGATGACAGGTCGCGATGAAAAACTGTTTTTT. The variable domain in full, with the rest retrieved from reference TRBV25-1 and TRBJ1-4, is EADIYQTPRYLVIGTGKKITLECSQTMGHDKMYWYQQDPGMELHLIHYSYGVNSTEKGDLSSESTVSRIRTEHFPLTLESARPSHTSQYLCASSAMTGRDEKLFFGSGTQLSVL.

The chain carries TRBV10-3 and TRBJ2-6, with D unresolved. The V gene's germline CDR1 is ENHRY and CDR2 SYGVKD. Trimming took off 9 bases at V and 0 bases at J, with 6 bases between the two ends. The CDR3 is made up of 13 amino acids. CDR3 sequence reads: CAIGDSGANVLTF. CDR3 bases: TGTGCCATTGGGGACTCTGGGGCCAACGTCCTGACTTTC.

The rearrangement joins TRBV30 to TRBJ1-2; TRBD1 matches 9 bases. V trimming: 8 bases; J trimming: 4 bases; junction bases outside the gene matches: 11. The CDR3 spans 14 residues. Germline assignment: CDR1 GTSNPN and CDR2 SVGIG (reference sequence). The CDR3 region has the DNA TGTGCCCAGCGCGGGACAGGGAGGTCCTATGGCTACACCTTC. Translation gives CAQRGTGRSYGYTF.

The chain employs TRBV10-2 and TRBJ2-4; 10 bases match TRBD1. Germline CDR1 WSHSY, CDR2 SAAADI. Trimming removed 3 bases from V and 3 bases from J; junction bases left unmatched: 8. This CDR3 comprises 17 residues. CDR3 nucleotides: TGCGCCAGCAGTGAACCGGGACAGGGGCTTGTCAAAAACATTCAGTACTTC. This translates into CASSEPGQGLVKNIQYF.

This clone is a singleton in its sample. Distinct nucleotide sequences in the sample also encode this CDR3. This CDR3 reads CASSAQGTDTQYF. DNA of the CDR3: TGTGCCAGTAGTGCTCAGGGGACAGATACGCAGTATTTT. The rearrangement joins TRBV19 to TRBJ2-3, with D perhaps TRBD1 (6 bases). Germline assignment: CDR1 LNHDA and CDR2 SQIVND (reference sequence). This CDR3 is 13 amino acids long. Trimming shortened V by 5 bases and J by 3 bases, and 9 bases separated the two germline ends.

The rearrangement joins TRBV10-3 to TRBJ2-1, with 10 bases fitting TRBD2. Per germline, CDR1 ENHRY and CDR2 SYGVKD. J lost 8 bases, V lost 3 bases, and 7 bases had no gene match. This CDR3 region has 15 residues. The CDR3 bases are TGTGCCATCAGTGATTCGCTAGCGGGAGTTTATGAGCAGTTCTTC. Its translation: CAISDSLAGVYEQFF.

This chain joins TRBV7-9 and TRBJ1-2, with D possibly matching TRBD1 (5 bases). The CDR3 runs 17 residues. Germline V gene lookup returns CDR1 SEHNR and CDR2 FQNEAQ (reference sequence). The ends were cut back, 2 bases at V and 4 bases at J, with 20 bases in the middle. In DNA form, the CDR3 reads TGTGCCAGCAGCTTATTGGGGAGGCAATGGGGCTCCTATGGCTACACCTTC. Translated: CASSLLGRQWGSYGYTF.

The rearrangement links TRBV5-4 to TRBJ2-2, with 8 bases lining up with TRBD1. Germline V gene data show CDR1 as SGHNT and CDR2 as YYREEE (reference sequence). This CDR3 is built from 15 residues. The ends lost 3 bases at V and 0 bases at J; junction bases unmatched: 1. For the CDR3, the DNA is TGTGCCAGCAGCTCACAGGGGGCGAACACCGGGGAGCTGTTTTTT. It translates to CASSSQGANTGELFF. The entire variable domain, with the rest obtained from reference TRBV5-4 and TRBJ2-2, is as follows: ETGVTQSPTHLIKTRGQQVTLRCSSQSGHNTVSWYQQALGQGPQFIFQYYREEENGRGNFPPRFSGLQFPNYSSELNVNALELDDSALYLCASSSQGANTGELFFGEGSRLTVL.

The V call is TRBV5-4, the J call TRBJ1-1; TRBD1 might be the D (5 bases). Trimming stripped 0 bases from V and 6 bases from J, with 9 bases between. Germline CDR1 reads SGHNT; CDR2 reads YYREEE (reference sequence). This CDR3 spans 13 amino acids. CDR3 sequence: CASSLVRDAEAFF. CDR3 nucleotide sequence: TGTGCCAGCAGCTTGGTCAGGGACGCTGAAGCTTTCTTT. The variable domain in full, with the rest retrieved from reference TRBV5-4 and TRBJ1-1, is ETGVTQSPTHLIKTRGQQVTLRCSSQSGHNTVSWYQQALGQGPQFIFQYYREEENGRGNFPPRFSGLQFPNYSSELNVNALELDDSALYLCASSLVRDAEAFFGQGTRLTVV.

V gene TRBV23-1 combines with J gene TRBJ2-3; D not certain. TRBV23-1 qualifies as an ORF whose function is uncertain. V was clipped by 0 bases and J by 4 bases, with 20 bases between them. CDR3 size: 18 residues. The CDR3 region has the DNA TGCGCCAGCAGTCAATCCCCACCGTCTCGAAGTTTGCCAGATACGCAGTATTTT. This gives the protein CASSQSPPSRSLPDTQYF.

The chain is built from TRBV7-2 and TRBJ1-6; D unresolved. Germline V CDR1 and CDR2: SGHTA, FQGNSA. The CDR3 sequence is 14 residues long. V was cut by 5 bases and J by 6 bases, with 11 bases left in between. CDR3: CASSGGNANSPLHF. CDR3 nucleotides: TGTGCCAGCAGCGGTGGAAACGCTAATTCACCCCTCCACTTT.

This chain connects TRBV18 to TRBJ2-1; 9 bases map to TRBD1. The CDR3 contains 16 residues. The V and J ends lost 5 bases and 0 bases, in that order; junction bases with no gene match: 5. Germline CDR1 KGHSH, CDR2 LQKENI. CDR3: CASSSRTGASYNEQFF. Here the CDR3 DNA reads TGTGCCAGCTCATCCCGGACAGGGGCCTCCTACAATGAGCAGTTCTTC.

The chain recombines TRBV21-1 with TRBJ1-6. TRBV21-1 is a pseudogene segment. The CDR3 totals 13 residues. CDR3 DNA sequence: TGTGCCAGCAGCAACGGCAGTAATTCACCCCTCCACTTT. Translated: CASSNGSNSPLHF.

This chain joins TRBV30 and TRBJ1-1; a possible D gene is TRBD1 (5 bases). Germline CDR1 and CDR2: GTSNPN and SVGIG (reference sequence). The V end lost 5 bases, the J end lost 4 bases, and 17 bases lay between the germline ends. The CDR3 covers 14 residues. The CDR3 DNA reads as TGTGCCTGGGGGGACTTGGGTAGGGGCACTGAAGCTTTCTTT. Translation: CAWGDLGRGTEAFF.

This chain uses TRBV28 with TRBJ1-3; 9 nucleotides line up with TRBD1. Trimming removed 3 bases from V and 2 bases from J; junction bases left unmatched: 2. Germline-derived CDR1 and CDR2 are MDHEN and SYDVKM. The CDR3 is made up of 15 amino acids. This CDR3 reads CASSLGQGTGNTIYF. In nucleotides, the CDR3 is TGTGCCAGCAGTTTGGGACAGGGAACTGGAAACACCATATATTTT.

The rearrangement uses TRBV11-2 and TRBJ1-2; D unclear. Trimming shortened V by 5 bases and J by 7 bases, and 8 bases separated the two germline ends. Germline V gene lookup returns CDR1 SGHAT and CDR2 FQNNGV. The CDR3 sequence is 11 residues long. For the CDR3, the DNA is TGTGCCAGCAGCCCCCCGCCTGGCTACACCTTC. As protein: CASSPPPGYTF.